This is a list of T cell receptor beta chains from one sample in a study of T cell responses to AZD1222 COVID-19 vaccine. Assay used: immunoSEQ multiplex PCR; TCRdb lists only in-frame clones, some missing. This sample has tens of thousands of clones; about 90% occur once, and the top ten carry roughly 35%. Sequences were derived from peripheral blood, sampled 28 days after the second AZD1222 dose. The receptors here all came from an adult who received the AZD1222 COVID-19 vaccine. Both conserved end residues are part of each CDR3. A D gene is named only where the DNA matches it firmly. Only part of the rows carry a size: once, few, many, or a class if the clone is expanded.

>16|TRBD1|NA|TRBV18|TRBJ2-1
TGTGCCAGCACGAAGACCGGGACAGGGACCTACAATGAGCAGTTCTTC
CASTKTGTGTYNEQFF
>15|TRBD1|NA|TRBV28|TRBJ1-5
TGTGCCAGCAGTTCACCGGGACAGGGGTATCAGCCCCAGCATTTT
CASSSPGQGYQPQHF
>14|NA|NA|TRBV6-2/TRBV6-3|TRBJ1-2
TGTGCCAGCAGTACCCCGGGATTAGGGGGAGGCTACACCTTC
CASSTPGLGGGYTF
>15|NA|NA|TRBV10-2|TRBJ1-2
TGCGCCACCTACCTCGAAGGGGGGCAAAACTATGGCTACACCTTC
CATYLEGGQNYGYTF
>12|NA|NA|TRBV12-3/TRBV12-4|TRBJ2-5
TGTGCCAGCAGTTTGGGGCTGGAGACCCAGTACTTC
CASSLGLETQYF
>16|NA|NA|TRBV4-1|TRBJ1-2
TGCGCCAGCAGCCAAGATGGGGCTCTCCTAACGGATGGCTACACCTTC
CASSQDGALLTDGYTF
>16|TRBD1|NA|TRBV5-6|TRBJ2-2
TGTGCCAGCAGCCGGACCGGGACAGGGATCACCGGGGAGCTGTTTTTT
CASSRTGTGITGELFF
>13|NA|NA|TRBV5-1|TRBJ1-3
TGCGCCAGCACTCCGGAGAGAGGAAACACCATATATTTT
CASTPERGNTIYF
>14|TRBD1|NA|TRBV4-3|TRBJ1-1
TGCGCCAGCAGCCAAGATGGACAGGGGGTCGAAGCTTTCTTT
CASSQDGQGVEAFF
>13|NA|NA|TRBV10-2|TRBJ2-1
TGCGCCAGCCAGGACGGGGGGCCATATGAGCAGTTCTTC
CASQDGGPYEQFF
>15|NA|NA|TRBV4-1|TRBJ1-5
TGCGCCAGCAGGACAGGTGAACGTAGCAATCAGCCCCAGCATTTT
CASRTGERSNQPQHF
>14|NA|NA|TRBV6-1|TRBJ1-4
TGTGCCAGCAGACACGGTTCAACTAATGAAAAACTGTTTTTT
CASRHGSTNEKLFF
>16|NA|NA|TRBV4-1|TRBJ2-3
TGCGCCAGCAGCCAAGAGGCAGCTCATATGCCAGATACGCAGTATTTT
CASSQEAAHMPDTQYF
>16|TRBD1|NA|TRBV4-3|TRBJ2-7
TGCGCCAGCAGCCAAACCGGGACAGGAGTCGTCTACGAGCAGTACTTC
CASSQTGTGVVYEQYF
>14|NA|NA|TRBV7-2|TRBJ2-7
TGTGCCAGCAGCCCCCCGAGACAGGTCTACGAGCAGTACTTC
CASSPPRQVYEQYF
>13|NA|NA|TRBV14|TRBJ1-1
TGTGCCAGCAGCCAAATCGGCAGGGAGGAAGCTTTCTTT
CASSQIGREEAFF
>13|NA|NA|TRBV19|TRBJ2-5
TGTGCCAGTAGCGGGCACCTCCAAGAGACCCAGTACTTC
CASSGHLQETQYF
>14|NA|NA|TRBV19|TRBJ1-2
TGTGCCAGTTCCCAGGGTGGATTAGACTATGGCTACACCTTC
CASSQGGLDYGYTF
>13|NA|few|TRBV30|TRBJ1-5
TGTGCCTGGAGTTTGGATAGCAATCAGCCCCAGCATTTT
CAWSLDSNQPQHF
>15|TRBD1|NA|TRBV6-2/TRBV6-3|TRBJ1-5
TGTGCCAGCAGTTACTCCCCGACAGGGAGACAGCCCCAGCATTTT
CASSYSPTGRQPQHF